The TCR beta chain under discussion was sequenced for a study of beta chain features in type 1 diabetes (dated by TCRdb to the late 2010s). With respect to the entire study: No differences in mean age, gender distribution, total cell number or subset yield were found between patients and healthy donors. Across all samples, fewer than 130 million sorted cells were examined, and cell number per subset correlated strongly with RNA yield. Regulatory and stem cell-like memory subsets were obtained from only 8 patients and roughly eight healthy donors, while naive and central memory subsets were obtained from all 28 donors. The study compared TCRB repertoires of sorted circulating CD4+ T cell subsets between recently diagnosed type 1 diabetes patients and matched healthy donors.

The High Capacity cDNA Reverse Transcription Kit was used to reverse transcribe all of the isolated RNA, meaning that expressed TCRB transcripts were what got sequenced. Deep immunoSEQ sequencing was applied to naive, central memory and regulatory T cell samples, giving an average of about 3.57 million total reads per sample. Sorted cells were lysed in RLT buffer and RNA was extracted with DNase-treated RNeasy Micro or Mini kits, depending on cell number. Each cell subset was processed on its own to prevent cross-contamination, while patient and healthy donor samples were processed together. The immunoSEQ multiplex PCR was used to amplify TCRB sequences from cDNA, generating 87-bp fragments that spanned the CDR3 region. Sequencing of the amplicons was done on the Illumina HiSeq platform. As for how the authors treated the data: PCR bias was corrected computationally using synthetic template baselines, and reads within Hamming distance 2 were collapsed, with unmergeable singletons discarded. Reads were aligned against IMGT so that V, D and J genes, CDR3 length and insertions or deletions at six rearrangement sites could be assigned. Within each subset, clonotype counts were normalized to the number of sorted cells before true diversity and Gini coefficients were calculated with the tcR R package. The overlap coefficient, calculated on TCRB nucleotide sequences, was used to quantify repertoire sharing. Sourced from immuneACCESS, this table was stored by TCRdb with only in-frame sequences that have V and J called. A share of the clones is absent; for the studies checked, an unresolved V gene accounts for under half, and the remainder has no known explanation. The DNA was the basis for D and trimming; V, J and clone size are from that table. The sample has a few hundred thousand clones on record, 9.6% of them singletons. Jointly, the top ten make up over 0.45% of the sample.

This clone has just a few counts. Its antigen target is currently unknown. There are no base qualities to consult, and no much larger clone falls within one base. At the junction V is shortened by 4 bases and J by 2 bases, with 14 bases in between. CDR1 and CDR2 (MGHDK, SYGVNS) derive from the germline V gene. Including cysteine and phenylalanine, the CDR3 has 16 amino acids. Just CDR3 DNA is preserved here, 48 bases in frame from base 1. Each donor gave one peripheral blood draw, averaging approximately 120 mL, which was collected into heparinised tubes. A BD FACSAria II and a panel including CD45RO, CCR7, CD25, CD127, CD95 and CD27 were used to sort naive, central memory, regulatory and stem cell-like memory CD4+ T cells. Every sorted population had a purity above 95%. PBMCs were separated immediately by Lymphoprep density gradient centrifugation and were stained directly, without being cultured. So that batch effects would be minimized, each experiment stained and sorted samples in pairs, pairing one healthy donor with one patient.

Broader findings and caveats from the paper: Because cDNA was sequenced instead of genomic DNA, activated cells with high expression could be over-represented, although the groups did not differ in activation or CD3 levels. In all four CD4+ subsets, TCRB CDR3 length was moderately but significantly shorter in type 1 diabetes patients. At VDJ recombination sites, patients with type 1 diabetes made fewer insertions and deleted more nucleotides, a pattern implying thymic rearrangement abnormalities. PCR might favor shorter templates, but patient and control samples were amplified and corrected together, so any skew would affect both groups equally. The naive, central memory and regulatory TCRB repertoires appeared to resemble one another more closely among patients than among healthy donors. HLA sub-analyses involved small numbers of individuals, so any influence of HLA type on TCRB rearrangement remained unresolved.

The sequence is built from TRBV25-1 and TRBJ2-2; the D gene may be TRBD1 or TRBD2, since each aligns over 6 bases. The specimen sequenced was central memory CD4+ T cells from blood. The TCR originated in a man aged 25-45 years with type 1 diabetes. The sequenced DNA: TGTGCCAGCAGTGGCGGGACTGGGACAAACACCGGGGAGCTGTTTTTT. The translation is CASSGGTGTNTGELFF.